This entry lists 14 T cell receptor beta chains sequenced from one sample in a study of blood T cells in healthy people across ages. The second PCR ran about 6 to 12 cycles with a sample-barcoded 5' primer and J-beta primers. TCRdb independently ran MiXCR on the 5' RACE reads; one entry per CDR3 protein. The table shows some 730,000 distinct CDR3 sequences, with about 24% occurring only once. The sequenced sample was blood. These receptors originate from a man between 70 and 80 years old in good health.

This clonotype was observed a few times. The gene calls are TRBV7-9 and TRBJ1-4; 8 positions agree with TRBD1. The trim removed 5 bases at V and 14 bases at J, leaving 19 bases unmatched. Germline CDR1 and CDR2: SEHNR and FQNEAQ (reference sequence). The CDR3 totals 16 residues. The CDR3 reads CASSPLDGTGLTQLFF. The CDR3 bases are TGTGCCAGCAGCCCGCTTGACGGGACAGGCCTGACGCAGCTGTTTTTT. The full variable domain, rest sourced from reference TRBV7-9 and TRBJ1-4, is DTGVSQNPRHKITKRGQNVTFRCDPISEHNRLYWYRQTLGQGPEFLTYFQNEAQLEKSRLLSDRFSAERPKGSFSTLEIQRTEQGDSAMYLCASSPLDGTGLTQLFFGSGTQLSVL.

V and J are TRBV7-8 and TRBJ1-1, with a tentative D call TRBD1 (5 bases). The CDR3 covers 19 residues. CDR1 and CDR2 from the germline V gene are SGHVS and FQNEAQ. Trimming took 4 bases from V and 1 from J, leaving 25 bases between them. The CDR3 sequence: CASSSAGPGTPEKNTEAFF. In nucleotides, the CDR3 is TGTGCCAGCAGCTCCGCCGGCCCCGGGACCCCAGAAAAGAACACTGAAGCTTTCTTT.

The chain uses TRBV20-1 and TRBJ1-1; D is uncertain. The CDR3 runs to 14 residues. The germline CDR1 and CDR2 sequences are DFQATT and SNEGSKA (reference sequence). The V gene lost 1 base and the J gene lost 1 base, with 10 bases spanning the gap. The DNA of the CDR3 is TGCAGTGCTAGAGTAGGTCAGAAGAACACTGAAGCTTTCTTT. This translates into CSARVGQKNTEAFF.

CDR3 sequence reads: CASSRFRNQPQHF. CDR3 sequence (DNA): TGTGCCAGCAGCCGCTTCAGGAACCAGCCCCAGCATTTT. This rearrangement joins TRBV7-2 to TRBJ1-5; D gene uncertain. CDR3 length: 13 amino acids. The V end lost 5 bases, the J end lost 7 bases, and 12 bases lay between the germline ends. CDR1 and CDR2 (germline): SGHTA, FQGNSA. The full variable domain, its missing parts supplied by reference TRBV7-2 and TRBJ1-5, is GAGVSQSPSNKVTEKGKDVELRCDPISGHTALYWYRQSLGQGLEFLIYFQGNSAPDKSGLPSDRFSAERTGGSVSTLTIQRTQQEDSAVYLCASSRFRNQPQHFGDGTRLSIL.

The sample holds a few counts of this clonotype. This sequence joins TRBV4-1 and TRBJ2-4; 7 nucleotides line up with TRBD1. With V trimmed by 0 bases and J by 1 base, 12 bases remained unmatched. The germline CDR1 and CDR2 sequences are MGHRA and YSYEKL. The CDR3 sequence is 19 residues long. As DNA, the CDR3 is TGCGCCAGCAGCCAAGACGGACAGGAGAACGGTCTCGCCAAAAACATTCAGTACTTC. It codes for CASSQDGQENGLAKNIQYF.

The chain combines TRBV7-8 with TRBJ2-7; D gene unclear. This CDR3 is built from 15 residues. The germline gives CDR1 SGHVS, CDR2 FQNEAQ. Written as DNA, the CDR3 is TGTGCCAGCGGCTTAGAGGTGGCAGGATCGTACGAGCAGTACGTC. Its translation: CASGLEVAGSYEQYV.

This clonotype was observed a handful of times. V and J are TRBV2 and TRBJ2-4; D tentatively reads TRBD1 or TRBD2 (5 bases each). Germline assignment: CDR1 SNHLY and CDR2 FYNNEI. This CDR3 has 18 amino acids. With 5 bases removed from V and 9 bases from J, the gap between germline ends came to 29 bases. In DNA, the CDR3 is TGTGCCAGCAGTCGACCCACAATCCGGGGACGGGGCAAAGTCATTCAGTACTTC. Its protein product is CASSRPTIRGRGKVIQYF. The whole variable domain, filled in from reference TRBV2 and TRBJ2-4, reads EPEVTQTPSHQVTQMGQEVILRCVPISNHLYFYWYRQILGQKVEFLVSFYNNEISEKSEIFDDQFSVERPDGSNFTLKIRSTKLEDSAMYFCASSRPTIRGRGKVIQYFGAGTRLSVL.

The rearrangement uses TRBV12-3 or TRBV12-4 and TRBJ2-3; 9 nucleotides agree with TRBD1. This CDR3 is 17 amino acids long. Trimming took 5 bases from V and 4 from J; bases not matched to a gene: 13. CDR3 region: CASSRGVRTGGADTQYF. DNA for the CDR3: TGTGCCAGCAGTAGGGGGGTGCGTACAGGGGGCGCAGATACGCAGTATTTT.

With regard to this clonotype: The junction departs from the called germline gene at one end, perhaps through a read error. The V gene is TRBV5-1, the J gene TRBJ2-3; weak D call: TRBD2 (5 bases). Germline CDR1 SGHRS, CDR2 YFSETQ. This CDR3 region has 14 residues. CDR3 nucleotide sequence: TGCGCCAACAGCCTGGCCGGGGTTCGGGAAGATACGCGTTTT. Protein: CANSLAGVREDTRF.

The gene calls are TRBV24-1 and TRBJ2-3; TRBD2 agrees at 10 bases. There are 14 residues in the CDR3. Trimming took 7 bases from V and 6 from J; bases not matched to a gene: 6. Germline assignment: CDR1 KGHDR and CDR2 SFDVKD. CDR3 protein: CATSASGRRDTQYF. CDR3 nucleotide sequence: TGTGCCACCAGCGCTAGCGGGAGAAGGGATACGCAGTATTTT.

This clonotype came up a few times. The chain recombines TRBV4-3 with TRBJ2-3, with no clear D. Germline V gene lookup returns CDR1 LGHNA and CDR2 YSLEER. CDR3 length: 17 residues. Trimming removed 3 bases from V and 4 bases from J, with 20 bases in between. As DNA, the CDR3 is TGCGCCAGCAGCCAGGGCGATCTAGGTCATCAGGCAGATACGCAGTATTTT. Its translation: CASSQGDLGHQADTQYF.

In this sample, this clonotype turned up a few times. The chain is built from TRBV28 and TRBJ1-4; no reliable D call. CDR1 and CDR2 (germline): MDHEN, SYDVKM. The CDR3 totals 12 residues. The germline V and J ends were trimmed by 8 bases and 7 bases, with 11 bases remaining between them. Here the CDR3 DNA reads TGTGCCAGCCGAGGACCTACTGAAAAACTGTTTTTT. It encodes CASRGPTEKLFF.

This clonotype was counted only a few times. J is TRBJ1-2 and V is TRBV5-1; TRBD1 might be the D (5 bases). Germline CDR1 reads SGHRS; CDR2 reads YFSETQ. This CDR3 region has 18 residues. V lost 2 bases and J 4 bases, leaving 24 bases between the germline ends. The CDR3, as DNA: TGCGCCAGCAGCTTATTGGGGTCAGGGCAAGCAGTCGGCTATGGCTACACCTTC. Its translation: CASSLLGSGQAVGYGYTF.

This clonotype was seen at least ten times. DNA of the CDR3: TGTGCCAGCAGCCCAAGGACTAGCGGTACCTACGAGCAGTACTTC. It translates to CASSPRTSGTYEQYF. This chain connects TRBV3-1 to TRBJ2-7; 10 bases are a match to TRBD2. The V gene's germline CDR1 is LGHDT and CDR2 YNNKEL (reference sequence). Trimming took 4 bases from V and 2 from J; bases not matched to a gene: 5. The CDR3 spans 15 residues.